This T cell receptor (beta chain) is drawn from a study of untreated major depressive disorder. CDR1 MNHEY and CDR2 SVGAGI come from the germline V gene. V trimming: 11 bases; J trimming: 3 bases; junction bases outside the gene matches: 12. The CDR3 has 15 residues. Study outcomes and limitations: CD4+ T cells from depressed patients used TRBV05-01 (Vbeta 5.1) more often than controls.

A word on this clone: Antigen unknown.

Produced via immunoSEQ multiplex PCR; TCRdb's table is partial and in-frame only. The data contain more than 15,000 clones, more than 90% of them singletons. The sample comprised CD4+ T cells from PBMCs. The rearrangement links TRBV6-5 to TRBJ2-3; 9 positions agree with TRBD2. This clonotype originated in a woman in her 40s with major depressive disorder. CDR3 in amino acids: CASQQGGGETDTQYF. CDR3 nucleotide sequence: TGTGCCTCCCAGCAGGGCGGGGGGGAGACAGATACGCAGTATTTT.